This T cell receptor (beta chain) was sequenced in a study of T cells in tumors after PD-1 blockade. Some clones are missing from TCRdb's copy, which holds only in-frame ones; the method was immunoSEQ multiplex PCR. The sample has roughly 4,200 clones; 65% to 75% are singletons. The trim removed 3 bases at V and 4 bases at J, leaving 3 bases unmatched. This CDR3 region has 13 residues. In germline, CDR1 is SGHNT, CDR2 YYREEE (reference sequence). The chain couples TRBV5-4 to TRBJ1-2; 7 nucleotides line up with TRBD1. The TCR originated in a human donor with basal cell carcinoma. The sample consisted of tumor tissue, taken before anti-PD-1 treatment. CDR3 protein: CASSSGQAYGYTF. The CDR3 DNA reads TGTGCCAGCAGCTCTGGACAGGCCTATGGCTACACCTTC.